Listed here are 31 T cell receptor beta chains from one sample, sequenced in a study of blood T cell repertoires in COVID-19. This table comes from immunoSEQ multiplex PCR, and its TCRdb copy is limited to in-frame clones, with some not included. The sample carries roughly 150,000 clones, 80% to 90% recorded once. Sequencing was done on a sample of peripheral blood. Source of these receptors: a woman aged 70 to 79 with acute or convalescent COVID-19.

The rearrangement joins TRBV19 to TRBJ1-4; D perhaps matches TRBD1 (6 bases). CDR3 length: 14 residues. Germline CDR1 and CDR2: LNHDA and SQIVND (reference sequence). V was shortened by 4 bases and J by 12 bases, with 18 bases between the two germline ends. CDR3 residues: CASSKDSPLRELFF. In DNA form, the CDR3 reads TGTGCCAGTAGTAAGGACAGCCCTCTTCGTGAACTGTTTTTT.

The chain is built from TRBV6-2 or TRBV6-3 and TRBJ2-5; 10 bases match TRBD1. After removal of 0 bases from V and 5 bases from J, the junction contained 3 bases not matched to a gene. Germline loops: CDR1 MNHEY, CDR2 SVGEGT. This CDR3 comprises 15 residues. This CDR3 reads CASSYSGQGVETQYF. The CDR3 DNA is TGTGCCAGCAGTTACTCAGGACAGGGGGTTGAGACCCAGTACTTC.

The chain couples TRBV19 to TRBJ2-2; 8 bases map to TRBD1. Unmatched junction bases numbered 0, after V lost 6 bases and J lost 0 bases. Germline CDR1 and CDR2: LNHDA and SQIVND (reference sequence). The CDR3 is 14 amino acids. DNA for the CDR3: TGTGCCAGTAGGGGACAGGCGAACACCGGGGAGCTGTTTTTT. Translating gives CASRGQANTGELFF.

V and J are TRBV20-1 and TRBJ1-2, with D perhaps TRBD1 (6 bases). The CDR3 contains 11 residues. The V end was cut by 0 bases, the J end by 14 bases, with 13 bases between. The germline V gene has CDR1 DFQATT and CDR2 SNEGSKA (reference sequence). CDR3: CSARDKTGATF. The CDR3 DNA follows: TGCAGTGCTAGAGACAAGACAGGCGCGACCTTC.

The chain carries TRBV4-1 and TRBJ2-1, with D uncertain. CDR3 length: 16 amino acids. Germline CDR1 reads MGHRA; CDR2 reads YSYEKL. Trimming took off 3 bases at V and 0 bases at J, with 12 bases between the two ends. The CDR3 sequence: CASSQIALSSYNEQFF. CDR3 nucleotide sequence: TGCGCCAGCAGCCAGATAGCCCTGAGCTCCTACAATGAGCAGTTCTTC.

Concerning this clone: A junction boundary mismatches the germline segment, possibly from a read error. J is TRBJ2-5 and V is TRBV5-4, with D possibly being TRBD1 (8 bases). This CDR3 comprises 15 residues. Germline CDR1 SGHNT, CDR2 YYREEE (reference sequence). CDR3 protein: CASSLTGGGQGTQYF. The CDR3 DNA is TGTGCCAGCAGCTTGACAGGGGGGGGCCAAGGGACCCAGTACTTC.

This sequence joins TRBV10-3 and TRBJ2-3; D call uncertain. The V end was cut by 8 bases, the J end by 2 bases, with 5 bases between. Germline V CDR1 and CDR2: ENHRY, SYGVKD. This CDR3 has 11 amino acids. The CDR3 spells CAIGLTDTQYF. CDR3 in DNA: TGTGCCATCGGCCTCACAGATACGCAGTATTTT.

The rearrangement joins TRBV4-3 to TRBJ1-2; D is uncertain. CDR3 length equals 13 residues. V was shortened by 5 bases and J by 4 bases, with 11 bases between the two germline ends. Germline loops: CDR1 LGHNA, CDR2 YSLEER. The CDR3 is CASSVDIGYGYTF. The CDR3 nucleotides read TGCGCCAGCAGCGTTGACATTGGCTATGGCTACACCTTC.

Of note for this clone: This CDR3 is also generated by other DNA sequences in the sample. The V gene is TRBV7-2, the J gene TRBJ2-5, with 14 nucleotides matching TRBD2. The CDR3 contains 15 residues. V shed 5 bases, J shed 4 bases, and the junction held 3 bases outside the gene matches. Germline V gene lookup returns CDR1 SGHTA and CDR2 FQGNSA. This CDR3 is CASSLTSGGAETQYF. The CDR3 nucleotides read TGTGCCAGCAGCCTGACTAGCGGGGGGGCAGAGACCCAGTACTTC.

CDR3 protein: CASSAPVGAGAGYTF. CDR3 coding DNA: TGTGCCAGCAGCGCGCCAGTGGGGGCAGGGGCTGGCTACACCTTC. The chain combines TRBV9 with TRBJ1-2, with a tentative D call TRBD1 (6 bases). CDR3 length: 15 residues. Trimming removed 3 bases from V and 7 bases from J, with 19 bases in between. Germline V CDR1 and CDR2: SGDLS, YYNGEE.

The count of this clone is one. This chain uses TRBV19 with TRBJ1-6; 7 bases agree with TRBD1. The CDR3 sequence is 19 residues long. V was pared by 7 bases and J by 0 bases, with 15 bases of the junction left unmatched. Germline loops: CDR1 LNHDA, CDR2 SQIVND (reference sequence). The CDR3 bases are TGTGCCAGTACTAATGCGAGGGGTAGGGACAGCTCCTATAATTCACCCCTCCACTTT. Its protein is CASTNARGRDSSYNSPLHF. The complete variable domain, with remaining parts taken from reference TRBV19 and TRBJ1-6, reads DGGITQSPKYLFRKEGQNVTLSCEQNLNHDAMYWYRQDPGQGLRLIYYSQIVNDFQKGDIAEGYSVSREKKESFPLTVTSAQKNPTAFYLCASTNARGRDSSYNSPLHFGNGTRLTVT.

This chain connects TRBV18 to TRBJ1-6, with D maybe TRBD1 (6 bases). The CDR3 runs to 13 residues. Germline V gene lookup returns CDR1 KGHSH and CDR2 LQKENI. V lost 2 bases to trimming and J lost 10 bases, with 9 bases between them. CDR3 sequence reads: CASSPNRDSPLHF. The CDR3 nucleotides read TGTGCCAGCTCACCAAACAGGGACTCACCCCTCCACTTT. The whole variable domain, remainder taken from reference TRBV18 and TRBJ1-6, is NAGVMQNPRHLVRRRGQEARLRCSPMKGHSHVYWYRQLPEEGLKFMVYLQKENIIDESGMPKERFSAEFPKEGPSILRIQQVVRGDSAAYFCASSPNRDSPLHFGNGTRLTVT.

V is TRBV6-2 or TRBV6-3 and J is TRBJ1-4; D not certain. V was pared by 4 bases and J by 7 bases, with 16 bases between. Germline-derived CDR1 and CDR2 are MNHEY and SVGEGT. The CDR3 consists of 15 residues. CDR3 in DNA: TGTGCCAGCAGTTCCCGCGCGCTTGGAGGTGAAAAACTGTTTTTT. Amino acids: CASSSRALGGEKLFF.

The rearrangement joins TRBV7-8 to TRBJ1-5; 7 nucleotides agree with TRBD1. Germline CDR1 SGHVS, CDR2 FQNEAQ. The CDR3 contains 14 residues. J was trimmed by 7 bases and V by 6 bases; bases with no gene match: 9. The CDR3 here is CASRATGAGQPQHF. The CDR3 DNA follows: TGTGCCAGCAGGGCAACAGGGGCTGGCCAGCCCCAGCATTTT.

This chain links TRBV3-1 (or the pseudogene TRBV3-2) with TRBJ2-3; 9 nucleotides agree with TRBD1. V lost 4 bases, J lost 4 bases, and 6 bases stayed unmatched. CDR1 and CDR2 from the germline V gene are LGHDT and YNNKEL (reference sequence). The CDR3 sequence is 15 residues long. CDR3 sequence: CASSPGQGQSDTQYF. CDR3 sequence (DNA): TGTGCCAGCAGCCCCGGACAGGGGCAGTCAGATACGCAGTATTTT.

The rearrangement links TRBV7-8 to TRBJ2-3; tentatively, D is TRBD2 (6 bases). This CDR3 is built from 14 residues. V gave up 5 bases and J gave up 3 bases, with 12 bases separating them. Germline CDR1 SGHVS, CDR2 FQNEAQ. The CDR3 protein is CASSPGVMTDTQYF. The CDR3 DNA sequence: TGTGCCAGCAGCCCGGGAGTAATGACAGATACGCAGTATTTT. The full variable domain, completed using reference TRBV7-8 and TRBJ2-3, is GAGVSQSPRYKVAKRGQDVALRCDPISGHVSLFWYQQALGQGPEFLTYFQNEAQLDKSGLPSDRFFAERPEGSVSTLKIQRTQQEDSAVYLCASSPGVMTDTQYFGPGTRLTVL.

This chain links TRBV7-2 with TRBJ2-1, with 11 bases identical to TRBD2. The CDR3 loop spans 15 amino acids. V was pared by 2 bases and J by 7 bases, with 4 bases of the junction left unmatched. Germline CDR1 is SGHTA and CDR2 is FQGNSA. In nucleotides, the CDR3 is TGTGCCAGCAGCTTATTAGCGGGGGGGCGGAATGAGCAGTTCTTC. Protein product: CASSLLAGGRNEQFF.

V usage is TRBV6-5 and J usage is TRBJ1-1; weak D call: TRBD1 (6 bases). Germline loops: CDR1 MNHEY, CDR2 SVGAGI. V was pared by 4 bases and J by 1 base, with 13 bases between. CDR3 size: 15 residues. CDR3 region: CASSFRTASNTEAFF. Here the CDR3 DNA reads TGTGCCAGCAGTTTCCGGACAGCTTCGAACACTGAAGCTTTCTTT.

This chain uses TRBV3-1 (or the pseudogene TRBV3-2) with TRBJ1-2; 7 bases are a match to TRBD1. The CDR3 sequence is 14 residues long. Germline V gene sequence: CDR1 LGHDT, CDR2 YNNKEL (reference sequence). J gave up 8 bases and V 4 bases, and 10 bases lay outside the gene matches. The CDR3 sequence: CASSPLTDRSGYTF. CDR3 DNA: TGTGCCAGCAGCCCGCTAACGGACAGGAGCGGCTACACCTTC.

The V and J genes are TRBV19 and TRBJ2-3; 12 bases fit TRBD1. The germline gives CDR1 LNHDA, CDR2 SQIVND (reference sequence). The CDR3 has 15 amino acids. Trimming at V came to 7 bases and at J to 9 bases, leaving 11 bases not matched to a gene. The CDR3 spells CASTMWGQGASTQYF. The CDR3 nucleotides are TGTGCCAGTACCATGTGGGGACAGGGGGCGTCCACGCAGTATTTT.

This rearrangement joins TRBV5-1 to TRBJ1-1; 11 nucleotides line up with TRBD1. The CDR3 is 16 amino acids. Germline V gene data show CDR1 as SGHRS and CDR2 as YFSETQ. After removal of 0 bases from V and 4 bases from J, the junction contained 5 bases not matched to a gene. CDR3 sequence (DNA): TGCGCCAGCAGCTTGGGGACAGGGGGCAGGGGCACTGAAGCTTTCTTT. Translation: CASSLGTGGRGTEAFF.

This chain links TRBV12-3 or TRBV12-4 with TRBJ1-2; D call uncertain. The CDR3 runs 13 residues. V was shortened by 3 bases and J by 8 bases, with 13 bases between the two germline ends. This CDR3 is CASSFVSLAGYTF. The CDR3 DNA sequence: TGTGCCAGCAGTTTCGTCAGTTTGGCCGGCTACACCTTC.

The J gene is TRBJ1-2, the V gene TRBV6-2 or TRBV6-3; 8 nucleotides align to TRBD1. Trimming took 6 bases from V and 8 from J; bases not matched to a gene: 17. This CDR3 has 16 residues. CDR1 is MNHEY and CDR2 is SVGEGT in the germline V gene. The CDR3 spells CASSGQGVDIHPGYTF. Here the CDR3 DNA reads TGTGCCAGCAGCGGACAGGGCGTCGATATCCACCCGGGCTACACCTTC.

The gene calls are TRBV7-6 and TRBJ1-3; 10 positions match TRBD1. Germline assignment: CDR1 SGHVS and CDR2 FNYEAQ. With V trimmed by 5 bases and J by 0 bases, 4 bases remained unmatched. This CDR3 contains 16 residues. This CDR3 reads CASSRQGAYSGNTIYF. CDR3 nucleotide sequence: TGTGCCAGCAGCCGACAGGGGGCTTACTCTGGAAACACCATATATTTT.

This sequence joins TRBV5-4 and TRBJ2-2; the D gene is possibly TRBD2 (7 bases). The V end lost 0 bases, the J end lost 4 bases, and 13 bases lay between the germline ends. Germline V lookup: CDR1 SGHNT, CDR2 YYREEE (reference sequence). The CDR3 is made up of 16 amino acids. The chain's CDR3 is CASSLGSGGGTGELFF. CDR3 DNA: TGTGCCAGCAGCTTGGGATCGGGGGGCGGCACCGGGGAGCTGTTTTTT.

The rearrangement links TRBV29-1 to TRBJ2-1; 10 bases align to TRBD2. CDR1 is SQVTM, CDR2 ANQGSEA, per germline. Losses at the gene ends were 3 bases for V and 13 bases for J; bases not matched to a gene: 18. This CDR3 has 16 amino acids. The CDR3 sequence is CSVEILTSGATKKQFF. The CDR3 DNA reads as TGCAGCGTTGAGATCCTAACTAGCGGGGCGACCAAGAAACAGTTCTTC.

The genes are TRBV10-3 and TRBJ1-5; D not certain. V lost 0 bases, J lost 6 bases, and 6 bases lay in between. The CDR3 covers 13 residues. Germline V gene data show CDR1 as ENHRY and CDR2 as SYGVKD. DNA for the CDR3: TGTGCCATCAGTGAGTCGTTCGGTCAGCCCCAGCATTTT. It specifies CAISESFGQPQHF.

In nucleotides, the CDR3 is TGTGCCAGCGGCGGACAGTGGCCTGGCTACACCTTC. This encodes CASGGQWPGYTF. The chain has TRBV28 and TRBJ1-2; D is perhaps TRBD1 (6 bases). The CDR3 is 12 residues long. Germline-derived CDR1 and CDR2 are MDHEN and SYDVKM. Trimming pared 8 bases from V and 7 bases from J, leaving 14 bases between.

This chain uses TRBV3-1 (or the pseudogene TRBV3-2) with TRBJ1-3; 7 nucleotides line up with TRBD1. V shed 4 bases, J shed 5 bases, and the junction held 5 bases outside the gene matches. Germline CDR1 LGHDT, CDR2 YNNKEL (reference sequence). The CDR3 runs to 14 residues. CDR3 bases: TGTGCCAGCAGCCGAAAGGGACAGAGAAACACCATATATTTT. Translated: CASSRKGQRNTIYF.

The V and J genes are TRBV11-2 and TRBJ2-2; possible D gene TRBD1, 6 bases. The V gene's germline CDR1 is SGHAT and CDR2 FQNNGV. The V gene lost 6 bases and the J gene lost 10 bases, with 12 bases spanning the gap. The CDR3 covers 12 residues. The CDR3 reads CASRQGSEELFF. CDR3 DNA: TGTGCCAGCAGGCAGGGGTCAGAGGAGCTGTTTTTT.

The chain joins TRBV3-1 (or the pseudogene TRBV3-2) to TRBJ1-2; D is uncertain. The CDR3 contains 15 residues. The germline gives CDR1 LGHDT, CDR2 YNNKEL (reference sequence). Trimming left V 2 bases short and J 8 bases short, with 18 bases between. CDR3 DNA sequence: TGTGCCAGCAGCCAAATTCAGTCGAACGCCAGGGGCTACACCTTC. Translation: CASSQIQSNARGYTF.